This entry features one TCR beta chain sequence. Its antigen remains unknown. This CDR3 spans 19 amino acids. V lost 0 bases, J lost 8 bases, and 13 bases stayed unmatched. Germline V gives CDR1 SGHVS, CDR2 FQNEAQ. A second PCR of 7 to 11 cycles used a sample-barcoded 5' primer and a J-beta primer mix. TCRdb processed the 5' RACE reads anew with MiXCR; each CDR3 protein has one entry. The sample holds approximately 1.5 million distinct CDR3 sequences, 35% to 45% seen once. Every donor gave 9.5 to 10 milliliters of peripheral blood. These data are taken from a study of blood T cells in healthy people across ages. General observations from the study: A roughly linear fall in TCR beta diversity per million T cells was seen with increasing age.

The clonotype was recovered from a woman under 30 in good health. The sequencing sample was made of blood. The rearrangement links TRBV7-8 to TRBJ1-4, with 12 bases fitting TRBD1. The CDR3 coding sequence is TGTGCCAGCAGCTTAGCGTACCTGGGACAGGGGGCTATTGAAGAAAAACTGTTTTTT. This sequence encodes CASSLAYLGQGAIEEKLFF.